This T cell receptor beta chain was sequenced during a study of blood T cell repertoires in COVID-19. Some clones are missing from TCRdb's copy, which holds only in-frame ones; the method was immunoSEQ multiplex PCR. The data contain 200,000 to 300,000 clones, about nine tenths of them seen just once; the ten biggest clones take up about 1.6%. The CDR3 runs 14 residues. Between the trimmed V and J ends, which lost 0 bases and 2 bases, there was a span of 9 bases. Germline V lookup: CDR1 SGHRS, CDR2 YFSETQ. The V call is TRBV5-1, the J call TRBJ2-7, with D possibly TRBD1 on 5 matching bases. Sequenced input: peripheral blood. The origin of this receptor is a middle-aged woman who had recovered from COVID-19. The CDR3 coding sequence is TGCGCCAGCAGCTTGGCGGCAGGGACCTACGAGCAGTACTTC. As protein: CASSLAAGTYEQYF.